The clone carrying this T cell receptor (beta chain) appeared many times. What it binds is not known. TCRdb processed the 5' RACE reads anew with MiXCR; each CDR3 protein has one entry. Of hundreds of thousands of distinct CDR3 sequences listed, roughly 3.5% are singletons. This sample was taken from a study of T cells after yellow fever vaccination. General study findings and limits: Some clonotypes were seen in both the CD4 and the CD8 compartments. These made up a small share and likely arose from convergent recombination. The secondary response showed a weaker magnitude and a faster peak, day 5 versus 15.

The TCR comes from a man aged 18 to 35 who received the YFV17D yellow fever vaccine. Sequencing was performed on PBMCs, taken on the day of the yellow fever booster vaccination.

CDR3: CASSPGDRINSPLHF. CDR3 nucleotides: TGTGCCAGCAGTCCAGGGGACAGGATTAATTCACCCCTCCACTTT. This chain joins TRBV12-3 or TRBV12-4 and TRBJ1-6; TRBD1 matches at 8 bases. The CDR3 consists of 15 residues. The V segment lost 5 bases and the J segment 6 bases; nucleotides outside the gene matches: 6.